A selection of T cell receptor beta chains follows, all from one sample in a study of blood T cells in healthy people across ages. A single record per CDR3 protein comes from TCRdb applying MiXCR to the 5' RACE reads. Among approximately 790,000 distinct CDR3 sequences listed, around two thirds were seen once. Sequencing was performed on blood. These TCRs come from a man aged 30 to 45 in good health. Both conserved end residues are part of each CDR3. Each record gives: clone size, V gene, J gene, D gene, CDR3 protein, CDR3 DNA. A D gene is named only where the DNA matches it firmly. Size tells how often a clone was seen (once, few, many) or the class of an expanded clone, and some rows leave it out.

size: once; V: TRBV12-3/TRBV12-4; J: TRBJ2-7; D: NA; CDR3: CASSLERRSYEQYF; DNA: TGTGCCAGCAGTTTAGAACGTCGATCCTACGAGCAGTACTTC
size: NA; V: TRBV6-1; J: TRBJ2-4; D: NA; CDR3: CASSEAGKAVAKNIQYF; DNA: TGTGCCAGCAGTGAAGCAGGGAAGGCAGTAGCCAAAAACATTCAGTACTTC
size: NA; V: TRBV21-1; J: TRBJ1-1; D: NA; CDR3: CASSINGGPNTEAFF; DNA: TGTGCCAGCAGCATTAATGGGGGCCCGAACACTGAAGCTTTCTTT
size: NA; V: TRBV6-5; J: TRBJ2-3; D: TRBD1; CDR3: CVSSPGTGGSDTQYF; DNA: TGTGTCAGCAGTCCCGGGACAGGGGGCTCAGATACGCAGTATTTT
size: once; V: TRBV20-1; J: TRBJ2-3; D: TRBD2; CDR3: CSAAMRGGFTDTQYF; DNA: TGCAGTGCCGCGATGCGGGGGGGCTTCACAGATACGCAGTATTTT
size: NA; V: TRBV5-1; J: TRBJ2-1; D: TRBD2; CDR3: CASSLGLAGISEQFF; DNA: TGCGCCAGCAGCTTAGGACTAGCGGGGATCAGCGAGCAGTTCTTC
size: NA; V: TRBV7-2; J: TRBJ2-3; D: NA; CDR3: CASSLGGGQGGTQYF; DNA: TGTGCCAGCAGCTTAGGCGGGGGCCAGGGAGGTACGCAGTATTTT
size: NA; V: TRBV28; J: TRBJ1-2; D: NA; CDR3: CANGGIDYGYTF; DNA: TGTGCCAACGGGGGGATAGACTATGGCTACACCTTC
size: NA; V: TRBV10-2; J: TRBJ2-1; D: TRBD2; CDR3: CASSWGLAGGEQFF; DNA: TGCGCCAGCAGTTGGGGACTAGCGGGGGGTGAGCAGTTCTTC
size: NA; V: TRBV3-1; J: TRBJ2-1; D: TRBD2; CDR3: CASRHPSCAGGAVDEQFF; DNA: TGTGCCAGCAGACACCCTAGCTGTGCCGGGGGGGCTGTAGATGAGCAGTTCTTC
size: NA; V: TRBV7-2; J: TRBJ2-1; D: NA; CDR3: CASSLSDNNEQFF; DNA: TGTGCCAGCAGCTTGAGTGATAACAATGAGCAGTTCTTC
size: NA; V: TRBV4-3; J: TRBJ2-5; D: TRBD2; CDR3: CASSQDWASGGLKTQYF; DNA: TGCGCCAGCAGCCAAGATTGGGCTAGCGGGGGTTTGAAGACCCAGTACTTC
size: NA; V: TRBV5-1; J: TRBJ2-5; D: TRBD1; CDR3: CASSSGSGQQETQYF; DNA: TGCGCCAGCAGCTCGGGATCGGGACAGCAAGAGACCCAGTACTTC
size: few; V: TRBV2; J: TRBJ2-6; D: NA; CDR3: CASSGERQATSGANVLTF; DNA: TGTGCCAGCAGTGGTGAGCGACAGGCGACCTCTGGGGCCAACGTCCTGACTTTC
size: NA; V: TRBV10-3; J: TRBJ2-1; D: TRBD1; CDR3: CAISDPGQGDNEQFF; DNA: TGTGCCATCAGTGATCCGGGACAGGGAGACAATGAGCAGTTCTTC
size: NA; V: TRBV4-3; J: TRBJ2-5; D: TRBD2; CDR3: CASSNLRGGPETQYF; DNA: TGCGCCAGCTCAAATCTTCGCGGGGGGCCGGAGACCCAGTACTTC
size: NA; V: TRBV12-3/TRBV12-4; J: TRBJ1-2; D: NA; CDR3: CASSGARYYGYTF; DNA: TGTGCCAGCAGTGGCGCGAGGTACTATGGCTACACCTTC
size: NA; V: TRBV12-3/TRBV12-4; J: TRBJ1-1; D: NA; CDR3: CASSFWGMNTEAFF; DNA: TGTGCCAGCAGTTTTTGGGGGATGAACACTGAAGCTTTCTTT
size: NA; V: TRBV7-2; J: TRBJ2-1; D: NA; CDR3: CASSTRLEYNEQFF; DNA: TGTGCCAGCAGCACCCGGCTAGAGTACAATGAGCAGTTCTTC
size: NA; V: TRBV4-3; J: TRBJ2-7; D: NA; CDR3: CASSQTPGSSSTYEQYF; DNA: TGCGCCAGCAGCCAGACCCCAGGGTCCTCCTCAACCTACGAGCAGTACTTC
size: NA; V: TRBV30; J: TRBJ2-1; D: NA; CDR3: CAWRGYNEQFF; DNA: TGTGCCTGGAGGGGTTACAATGAGCAGTTCTTC
size: NA; V: TRBV2; J: TRBJ2-3; D: NA; CDR3: CASSEGDSVTDTQYF; DNA: TGTGCCAGCAGTGAGGGGGACTCCGTCACAGATACGCAGTATTTT
size: once; V: TRBV14; J: TRBJ1-2; D: TRBD1; CDR3: CASSQDTGANYGYTF; DNA: TGTGCCAGCAGCCAAGATACAGGGGCTAACTATGGCTACACCTTC
size: NA; V: TRBV28; J: TRBJ2-3; D: NA; CDR3: CASSVVGGADTQYF; DNA: TGTGCCAGCAGTGTAGTAGGAGGCGCAGACACGCAGTATTTT
size: NA; V: TRBV6-8; J: TRBJ2-7; D: NA; CDR3: CASGDRSHYEQYF; DNA: TGTGCCAGCGGTGACAGGTCTCACTACGAGCAGTACTTC
size: few; V: TRBV7-3; J: TRBJ2-7; D: NA; CDR3: CASSFHSEGPYEQYF; DNA: TGTGCCAGCAGCTTTCACAGCGAGGGGCCCTACGAGCAGTACTTC
size: NA; V: TRBV7-8; J: TRBJ2-6; D: NA; CDR3: CASSRGRLISGANVLTF; DNA: TGTGCCAGCAGCCGCGGACGGCTGATCTCTGGGGCCAACGTCCTGACTTTC
size: NA; V: TRBV20-1; J: TRBJ1-5; D: TRBD1; CDR3: CSARDPRQGGSNQPQHF; DNA: TGCAGTGCTAGAGATCCGAGACAGGGGGGGAGCAATCAGCCCCAGCATTTT
size: NA; V: TRBV20-1; J: TRBJ2-7; D: NA; CDR3: CSARDSPLDEQYF; DNA: TGCAGTGCTAGAGATTCACCCCTCGACGAGCAGTACTTC
size: NA; V: TRBV20-1; J: TRBJ1-6; D: NA; CDR3: CVSKVLSSYNSPLHF; DNA: TGTGTTTCCAAGGTTCTTAGCTCCTATAATTCACCCCTCCACTTT
size: NA; V: TRBV7-2; J: TRBJ2-7; D: TRBD2; CDR3: CASTRDRGDYEQYF; DNA: TGTGCCAGCACCCGAGACCGGGGGGACTACGAGCAGTACTTC
size: NA; V: TRBV4-3; J: TRBJ2-5; D: TRBD1; CDR3: CASSQPFPRDRVLETQYF; DNA: TGCGCCAGCAGCCAACCCTTCCCCCGGGACAGGGTTTTGGAGACCCAGTACTTC
size: NA; V: TRBV3-1; J: TRBJ2-7; D: NA; CDR3: CASSQASGHLSYEQYF; DNA: TGTGCCAGCAGCCAAGCGTCGGGACACCTCTCCTACGAGCAGTACTTC
size: NA; V: TRBV21-1; J: TRBJ2-3; D: NA; CDR3: CASSSQRLSKDTQYF; DNA: TGTGCCAGCAGCTCCCAGAGACTGTCCAAAGATACGCAGTATTTT
size: NA; V: TRBV28; J: TRBJ2-3; D: NA; CDR3: CAIGPPSTDTQYF; DNA: TGTGCCATCGGACCCCCATCCACAGATACGCAGTATTTT
size: few; V: TRBV6-6; J: TRBJ1-4; D: NA; CDR3: CASSPGRSATNEKLFF; DNA: TGTGCCAGCAGTCCGGGACGGAGTGCAACTAATGAAAAACTGTTTTTT
size: NA; V: TRBV7-2; J: TRBJ2-1; D: NA; CDR3: CASSQVVGSTETQFF; DNA: TGTGCCAGCAGCCAGGTAGTGGGGTCTACGGAGACCCAGTTCTTC
size: few; V: TRBV3-1; J: TRBJ2-6; D: NA; CDR3: CASSRYIIAGGANVLTF; DNA: TGTGCCAGCAGCCGATACATCATCGCAGGTGGGGCCAACGTCCTGACTTTC
size: few; V: TRBV18; J: TRBJ2-7; D: TRBD1; CDR3: CASSTRTGISYEQYF; DNA: TGTGCCAGCTCAACTCGGACAGGGATTTCCTACGAGCAGTACTTC
size: NA; V: TRBV6-1; J: TRBJ2-3; D: NA; CDR3: CASSPTPGLRETDTQYF; DNA: TGTGCCAGCAGCCCCACCCCGGGACTCCGAGAAACAGATACGCAGTATTTT
size: NA; V: TRBV7-3; J: TRBJ2-5; D: TRBD1; CDR3: CASSLSGTVHETQYF; DNA: TGTGCCAGCAGCTTATCTGGGACAGTGCACGAGACCCAGTACTTC
size: NA; V: TRBV4-2; J: TRBJ1-5; D: TRBD1; CDR3: CASSQERDRGNQPQHF; DNA: TGTGCCAGCAGCCAAGAACGGGACAGGGGCAATCAGCCCCAGCATTTT
size: NA; V: TRBV12-3/TRBV12-4; J: TRBJ2-3; D: NA; CDR3: CASSPPQEDTQYF; DNA: TGTGCCAGCAGCCCGCCTCAGGAAGATACGCAGTATTTT
size: NA; V: TRBV13; J: TRBJ2-1; D: NA; CDR3: CASSPAGGALDNEQFF; DNA: TGTGCCAGCAGCCCAGCTGGGGGGGCCCTAGACAATGAGCAGTTCTTC
size: few; V: TRBV6-6; J: TRBJ2-7; D: NA; CDR3: CASTPQGLSYEQYF; DNA: TGTGCCAGCACCCCGCAGGGACTTTCCTACGAGCAGTACTTC